The 6 T cell receptor beta chains listed next were all sequenced from one sample in a study of blood T cells in healthy people across ages. A sample-barcoded 5' primer and a J-beta primer mix were used in a second PCR of roughly 7 to 11 cycles. Via MiXCR, TCRdb re-called the 5' RACE reads, giving one row per CDR3 protein. Here the sample spans around 700,000 distinct CDR3 sequences, just under 25% being singletons. The sample was also linked to a second study, of T cells of mothers and their children.

The source material was blood. The receptors derive from a boy between 10 and 17 years old in good health.

V usage is TRBV7-9 and J usage is TRBJ2-5; no clear D. This CDR3 has 15 amino acids. The germline V gene encodes CDR1 SEHNR and CDR2 FQNEAQ (reference sequence). V shed 1 base and J shed 1 base, with 10 bases lying between them. The CDR3 nucleotides read TGTGCCAGCAGCTTAGGGCCAGACCTCCAAGAGACCCAGTACTTC. This gives the protein CASSLGPDLQETQYF. Full variable domain (missing parts from reference TRBV7-9 and TRBJ2-5): DTGVSQNPRHKITKRGQNVTFRCDPISEHNRLYWYRQTLGQGPEFLTYFQNEAQLEKSRLLSDRFSAERPKGSFSTLEIQRTEQGDSAMYLCASSLGPDLQETQYFGPGTRLLVL.

This rearrangement joins TRBV28 to TRBJ1-6, with D possibly TRBD1 on 5 matching bases. Deletions cut 5 bases from V and 10 bases from J, with 18 bases between. In germline, CDR1 is MDHEN, CDR2 SYDVKM. This CDR3 has 15 amino acids. The CDR3 DNA sequence: TGTGCCAGCAGTAGTAGACTAGGGGCGGTCTCACCCCTCCACTTT. Residues: CASSSRLGAVSPLHF.

This clonotype has just a few counts. The chain uses TRBV3-1 and TRBJ2-5; the match to TRBD2 covers 8 bases. V lost 7 bases to trimming and J lost 4 bases; unmatched junction nucleotides: 2. This CDR3 is 12 amino acids long. CDR1 LGHDT and CDR2 YNNKEL come from the germline V gene (reference sequence). In DNA, the CDR3 is TGTGCCAGCAAAGCGGGAGTAGAGACCCAGTACTTC. Its protein is CASKAGVETQYF.

The rearrangement uses TRBV6-5 and TRBJ2-5, with unresolved D. Trimming shortened V by 6 bases and J by 5 bases, and 7 bases separated the two germline ends. The germline CDR1 and CDR2 sequences are MNHEY and SVGAGI. The CDR3 has 11 amino acids. CDR3 residues: CASRTTETQYF. The CDR3 DNA follows: TGTGCCAGCAGAACCACGGAGACCCAGTACTTC.

The genes are TRBV5-1 and TRBJ2-3; 8 nucleotides agree with TRBD2. The length of the CDR3 is 16 residues. From germline, CDR1 is SGHRS and CDR2 YFSETQ. The ends lost 4 bases at V and 1 base at J; junction bases unmatched: 8. CDR3 coding DNA: TGCGCCAGCAGCCAGATTCGGGAGGGCCGCACAGATACGCAGTATTTT. Translation: CASSQIREGRTDTQYF. The full variable domain, rest sourced from reference TRBV5-1 and TRBJ2-3, is KAGVTQTPRYLIKTRGQQVTLSCSPISGHRSVSWYQQTPGQGLQFLFEYFSETQRNKGNFPGRFSGRQFSNSRSEMNVSTLELGDSALYLCASSQIREGRTDTQYFGPGTRLTVL.

The table lists this clonotype with a few counts. V gene TRBV7-2 combines with J gene TRBJ2-5; D possibly corresponds to TRBD2 (7 bases). The DNA end is a closer match to TRBJ2-1, so the J assignment may be wrong. CDR1 SGHTA and CDR2 FQGNSA come from the germline V gene. This CDR3 contains 14 residues. CDR3 region: CASSRRGPLDEQFF. The CDR3 nucleotides are TGTGCCAGCAGCCGGCGGGGGCCACTGGATGAGCAGTTCTTC.